This paragraph covers one T cell receptor beta chain sequence. Its antigen is still unknown. Extracted RNA was reverse transcribed, and the resulting cDNA served as sequencing template. This table comes from immunoSEQ multiplex PCR, and its TCRdb copy is limited to in-frame clones, with some not included. The sample has 150,000 to 200,000 clones; approximately 50% are singletons. These data belong to a study of CD8+ T cells in alopecia areata. For the study at large: Administration of oral tofacitinib to treated patients was at 5 to 10 mg twice daily.

Regarding the study as a whole: Among the 100 top clones, expanded CD8+ clones, like scalp clonality, were significantly decreased by tofacitinib.

Treatment meaning: oral pan-JAK inhibitor, 5-10 mg twice daily. The receptor's source is a human donor with alopecia areata. The source was CD8+ T cells sorted from blood, collected at week 52, from a patient treated with tofacitinib.

CDR3 residues: CASSPRGSGGPASTDTQYF. CDR3 coding DNA: TGTGCCAGCAGCCCCCGAGGTAGCGGGGGGCCCGCTAGCACAGATACGCAGTATTTT. The chain joins TRBV4-2 to TRBJ2-3; 10 nucleotides agree with TRBD2. The trim removed 4 bases at V and 0 bases at J, leaving 13 bases unmatched. CDR1 is LGHNA, CDR2 YNFKEQ, per germline. The CDR3 length is 19 residues.